This T cell receptor (beta chain) was identified in a study of cytomegalovirus exposure and HLA in healthy donors. Study-wide points: The authors excluded some V segments, including TRBV6-2 and TRBV6-3, as indistinguishable. In a later analysis, the majority of CMV-associated beta chains seemingly showed HLA restriction.

Germline-derived CDR1 and CDR2 are GTSNPN and SVGIG (reference sequence). CDR3 length: 12 residues. Trimming pared 2 bases from V and 3 bases from J, leaving 8 bases between. PCR employed 60 Vbeta and 13 Jbeta primers. Assay used: immunoSEQ multiplex PCR; TCRdb lists only in-frame clones, some missing. The sample yields some 84,000 clones, more than 70% seen once. This clone was found once. Its antigen remains unidentified. The chain joins TRBV30 to TRBJ2-7; D gene unclear. The sequence came from a male donor in good health and CMV-seropositive. Sample: PBMCs. The CDR3 protein is CAWSPTFYEQYF. In nucleotides, the CDR3 is TGTGCCTGGAGTCCTACCTTCTACGAGCAGTACTTC.